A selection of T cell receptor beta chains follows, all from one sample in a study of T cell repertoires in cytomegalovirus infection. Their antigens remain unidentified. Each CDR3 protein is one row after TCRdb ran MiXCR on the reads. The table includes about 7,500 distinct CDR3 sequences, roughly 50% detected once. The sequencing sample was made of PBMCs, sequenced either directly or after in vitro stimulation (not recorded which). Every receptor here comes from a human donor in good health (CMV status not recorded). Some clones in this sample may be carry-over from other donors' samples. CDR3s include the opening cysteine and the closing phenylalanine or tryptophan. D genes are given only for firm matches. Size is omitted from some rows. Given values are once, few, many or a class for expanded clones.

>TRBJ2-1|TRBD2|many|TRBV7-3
TGTGCCAGCAGCCCGCGGGAGTCCTCCTACAATGAGCAGTTCTTC
CASSPRESSYNEQFF
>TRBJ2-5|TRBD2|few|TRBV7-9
TGTGCCAGCAGCTTAAGCGGGGAGGAGACCCAGTACTTC
CASSLSGEETQYF
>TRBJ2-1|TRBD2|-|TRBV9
TGTGCCAGCAGCGTTACTAGCGGGAGGTCCAATGAGCAGTTCTTC
CASSVTSGRSNEQFF
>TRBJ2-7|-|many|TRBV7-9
TGTGCCAGCAGCTTAGCTAGGGGACTCCTGGCCGAGCAGTACTTC
CASSLARGLLAEQYF
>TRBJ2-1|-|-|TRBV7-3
TGTGCCAGAAGCTTAGGGAGTTACAATGAGAAGTTCTTC
CARSLGSYNEKFF
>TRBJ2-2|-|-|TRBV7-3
TGTGCCAGCAGCTTGGGGGTGGACACCGGGGAGCTGTTTTTT
CASSLGVDTGELFF
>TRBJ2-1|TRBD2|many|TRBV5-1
TGCGCCAGCAGCTTTCAGGGTGGATTAGGGACTAGCGGGATCCGCTCCTACAATGAGCAGTTCTTC
CASSFQGGLGTSGIRSYNEQFF
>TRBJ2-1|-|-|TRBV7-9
TGTGCCAGCAGCTTGTTGGGAATATCCACATACACAGAGCCGTTCTTC
CASSLLGISTYTEPFF
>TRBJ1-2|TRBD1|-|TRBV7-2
TGTGCCAGCAGCTTAGGGGACGTCAATCAGACAGGGTTGGGTAGTTGCTACACCTTC
CASSLGDVNQTGLGSCYTF
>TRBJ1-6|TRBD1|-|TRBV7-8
TGTGCCAGCAGCTTAGTTACGGACAGGGGCCATTATAATTCACCCCTCCACTTT
CASSLVTDRGHYNSPLHF
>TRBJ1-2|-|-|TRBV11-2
TGTGCCAGCAGCTTAGGGGGGGCGAACTATGGCTACACCTTC
CASSLGGANYGYTF
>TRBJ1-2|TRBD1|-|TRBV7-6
TGTGCCAGCAGCTTAGGGACAGGGAACTATGGCTACACCTTC
CASSLGTGNYGYTF
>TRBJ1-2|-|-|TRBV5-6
TGTGCCAGCAGCTTCGTCAGGGCCCCCTATGGCTACACCTTC
CASSFVRAPYGYTF
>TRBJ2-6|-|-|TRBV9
TGTGCCAGCAGCGCGCCGACAGCTGGGGCCAACGTCCTGACTTTC
CASSAPTAGANVLTF
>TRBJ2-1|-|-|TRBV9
TGTGCCAGCAGCGCCGACGGACAGCGGGGGCAGTTCTTC
CASSADGQRGQFF
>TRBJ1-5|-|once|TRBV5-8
TGTGCCAGCAGCCGACCTGAGGGGCGCAATCAGCCCCAGCATTTT
CASSRPEGRNQPQHF
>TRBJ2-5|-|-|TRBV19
TGTGCCAGTAGTACAGGGGACCCACAAGAGACCCAGTACTTC
CASSTGDPQETQYF
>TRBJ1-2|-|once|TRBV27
TGTGCCAGCAGTTCTAATCAGGGGCAGAACTATTTCGACACCTTC
CASSSNQGQNYFDTF
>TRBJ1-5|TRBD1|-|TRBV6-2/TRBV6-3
TGTGCCAGCAGTTCGGACAGGAGGTATCAGCCCCAGCATTTT
CASSSDRRYQPQHF
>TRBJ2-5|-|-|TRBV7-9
TGTGCCAGCAGCCCCCGGGGCCTGGCAGGGAAAGAGACCCAGTACTTC
CASSPRGLAGKETQYF
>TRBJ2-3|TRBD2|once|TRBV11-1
TGTGCCAGCAGCTACCTCCAATTGGCGGGGGTGGCCTTCGTCACAGATACGCAGTATTTT
CASSYLQLAGVAFVTDTQYF
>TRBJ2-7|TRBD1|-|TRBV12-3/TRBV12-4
TGTGCCAGCAGGTCAACCCGGGACAGGGGGGTATCCGAGCAGTACTTC
CASRSTRDRGVSEQYF
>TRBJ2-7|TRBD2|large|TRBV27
TGTGCCAGCAGTTTTAAGGCGGGAGGCTACGAGCAGTACTTC
CASSFKAGGYEQYF
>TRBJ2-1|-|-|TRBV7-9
TGTGCCAGCATCTGGTTGGGAATATCCACATACAATGATCAGGTCTTC
CASIWLGISTYNDQVF
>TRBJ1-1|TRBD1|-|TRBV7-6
TGTGCCAGCAGCGAAAGTAACAGGGGGCTGAACACTGAAGCTTTCTTT
CASSESNRGLNTEAFF
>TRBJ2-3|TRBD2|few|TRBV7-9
TGTGCCAGCAGCCCCCATAGGATGGTAGCGGGAGGGCCCTCAGATACGCAGTATTTT
CASSPHRMVAGGPSDTQYF
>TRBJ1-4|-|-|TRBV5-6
TGTGCCAGCAGCTCGGAGGTCGCGGGGCGGGAAAAACTGTTTTTT
CASSSEVAGREKLFF
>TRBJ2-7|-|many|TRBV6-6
TGTGCCAGCAGTTATGCAGGCTCCTACGAGCAGTACTTC
CASSYAGSYEQYF
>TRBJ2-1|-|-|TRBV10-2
TGCGCCAGCATGGACAATGAGCAGTTCTTC
CASMDNEQFF
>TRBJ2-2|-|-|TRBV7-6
TGTGCCAGCAGCTTCAACCCGGGGAACACCGGGGAGCTGTTTTTT
CASSFNPGNTGELFF
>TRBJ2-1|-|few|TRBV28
TGTGCCAGCAGTTTCCCACACCCTTTGAACTACAATGAGCAGTTCTTC
CASSFPHPLNYNEQFF
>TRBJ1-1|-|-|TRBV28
TGTGCCAGCAGTTTGCAGCCCAACACTGAAGCTTTCTTT
CASSLQPNTEAFF
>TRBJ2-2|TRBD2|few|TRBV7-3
TGTGCCAGCAGCCCAAGGACTAGCGGGGAACGGGGGGAGCTGTTTTTT
CASSPRTSGERGELFF
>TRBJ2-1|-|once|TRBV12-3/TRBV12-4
TGTGCCAGCAGATCCCTAAGCCTCATGGGGGGAGAAAGGTCATACAATGAGCAGTTCTTC
CASRSLSLMGGERSYNEQFF
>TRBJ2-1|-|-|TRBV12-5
TGTGCTAGTGGTTTGGTATCGGTAAGATTTGCCGTCCCCTACAATGAGCAGTTCTTC
CASGLVSVRFAVPYNEQFF
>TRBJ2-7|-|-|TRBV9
TGTGCCAGCAGCGTGGGAGCGGGTGTCCACGAGCAGTACTTC
CASSVGAGVHEQYF
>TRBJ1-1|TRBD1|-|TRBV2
TGTGCCAGCACGGTACAGGGGACTGAAGCTTTCTTT
CASTVQGTEAFF
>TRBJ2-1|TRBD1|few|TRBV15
TGTGCCACGCTTCCGGACAGGGAGTACAATGAGCAGTTCTTC
CATLPDREYNEQFF
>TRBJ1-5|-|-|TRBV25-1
TGTGCCAGCAGTGGAGGGGGAAGCAATCAGCCCCAGCATTTT
CASSGGGSNQPQHF
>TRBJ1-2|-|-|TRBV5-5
TGTGCCAGCAGCTATCGGGAACGAGAAGGCTACACCTTC
CASSYREREGYTF
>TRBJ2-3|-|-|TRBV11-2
TGTGCCAGCAGTTTGACAGCTCACACGCAGTATTTT
CASSLTAHTQYF
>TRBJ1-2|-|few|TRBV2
TGTGCCAGCCAGGACAGCCTCTCCCCCAGGGGAGGCTACACATTC
CASQDSLSPRGGYTF
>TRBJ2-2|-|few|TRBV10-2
TGCGCCAGCATAGGGAACACCGGGGAGCTGTTTTTT
CASIGNTGELFF
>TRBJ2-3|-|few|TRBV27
TGTGCCAGTCACGGAGCTACACGGTATTTT
CASHGATRYF
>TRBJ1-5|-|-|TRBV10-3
TGTGACTCAAAAGTGACTAGCACAAATACGCAGCATTTT
CDSKVTSTNTQHF
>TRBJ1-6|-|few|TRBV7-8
TGTGCCAGCAGCTTAGTGGAGGGGCCGGGAAATTCACCCCTCCACTTT
CASSLVEGPGNSPLHF
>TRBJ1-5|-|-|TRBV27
TGTGACAGCATGGCAGGGTCTGGGCAGCCCCAGCATTTT
CDSMAGSGQPQHF
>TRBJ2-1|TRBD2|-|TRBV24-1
TGTGCCACCGGGACCTCTAGCGGGGGGGCACCTTACAATGAGCAGTTCTTC
CATGTSSGGAPYNEQFF